These T cell receptor beta chains were read from a single sample in a study of T cells in Graves' hyperthyroidism and ophthalmopathy. TCRdb re-called the multiplex PCR reads with MiXCR, one entry per CDR3 protein. The data show 130,000 to 150,000 distinct CDR3 sequences, approximately 24% seen once. The sample taken for sequencing was blood. Receptors were obtained from a woman between 45 and 65 years old with Graves' hyperthyroidism that later progressed to Graves' ophthalmopathy. Both conserved end residues are part of each CDR3. Fields, in order: J gene, D gene, V gene, clone size, CDR3 protein, CDR3 DNA. A D gene is named only where the DNA matches it firmly. Expanded clones are given a class, and other clones once, few, many or no size at all.

TRBJ2-1 TRBD2 TRBV5-1 NA CASSLGLAGDGQFF TGCGCCAGCAGCCTCGGGCTAGCGGGTGACGGGCAGTTCTTC
TRBJ2-7 NA TRBV3-1 many CASSQENYRYGYEQYF TGTGCCAGCAGCCAAGAAAACTACCGTTACGGTTACGAGCAGTACTTC
TRBJ1-2 TRBD1 TRBV5-1 NA CASRPGGVGNYGYTF TGCGCCAGCAGGCCAGGGGGCGTTGGTAACTATGGCTACACCTTC
TRBJ1-1 TRBD1 TRBV20-1 few CSAFDRGDTEAFF TGCAGTGCTTTTGACAGGGGGGACACTGAAGCTTTCTTT
TRBJ2-7 NA TRBV2 many CASSDQSEQYF TGTGCCAGCAGTGACCAGAGCGAGCAGTACTTC
TRBJ1-5 TRBD1 TRBV28 many CASSLSIFVGRGSQPQHF TGTGCCAGCAGTTTATCGATTTTTGTTGGCAGGGGGAGCCAGCCCCAGCATTTT
TRBJ2-2 TRBD1 TRBV28 few CASTRQGETGELFF TGTGCCAGCACCCGACAGGGGGAGACCGGGGAGCTGTTTTTT
TRBJ2-3 NA TRBV5-6 many CASSLTPQPGLDTQYF TGTGCCAGCAGCTTGACCCCCCAGCCCGGCCTGGATACGCAGTATTTT
TRBJ1-1 TRBD1 TRBV9 few CASSLGTGIGNTEAFF TGTGCCAGCAGCCTCGGGACAGGGATAGGGAACACTGAAGCTTTCTTT
TRBJ2-1 TRBD2 TRBV5-5 NA CASSRGATSGRGAYNEQFF TGTGCCAGCAGCCGGGGGGCGACTAGCGGGAGAGGAGCGTACAATGAGCAGTTCTTC
TRBJ2-5 NA TRBV28 many CASSLRQSETQYF TGTGCCAGCAGTTTAAGGCAGTCCGAGACCCAGTACTTC